Below, 27 T cell receptor beta chains from the same sample are listed, as sequenced in a study of cytomegalovirus exposure and HLA in healthy donors. Both 60 Vbeta primers and 13 Jbeta primers went into the PCR. The table came from immunoSEQ multiplex PCR; TCRdb's copy has only in-frame clones and leaves some out. The profile covers roughly 100,000 clones, with roughly three fifths appearing a single time and 4.5% to 5% taken by the ten largest. The sample taken for sequencing was PBMCs. The receptors were sampled from a human donor in good health.

This clone has a single count. This chain connects TRBV29-1 to TRBJ2-5; 7 bases line up with TRBD1. CDR1 is SQVTM and CDR2 is ANQGSEA in the germline V gene. CDR3 length: 13 amino acids. V dropped 7 bases and J dropped 0; count of bases not matched to a gene: 5. The CDR3 sequence is CSATTGNQETQYF. The CDR3 DNA reads as TGCAGCGCCACGACAGGGAACCAAGAGACCCAGTACTTC.

The rearrangement links TRBV10-1 to TRBJ2-3; 11 bases are a match to TRBD2. The V gene end was trimmed by 2 bases and the J gene end by 6 bases; junction bases not matched to a gene: 4. The CDR3 runs 15 residues. In germline, CDR1 is WNHNN, CDR2 SYGVQD (reference sequence). The CDR3 sequence is CASSEGTSGSDTQYF. CDR3 DNA sequence: TGCGCCAGCAGTGAGGGAACTAGCGGGAGTGATACGCAGTATTTT.

The chain uses TRBV7-9 and TRBJ1-1, with a tentative D call TRBD1 (5 bases). The V and J ends lost 7 bases and 5 bases respectively, with 17 bases between them. The CDR3 has 14 residues. CDR1 is SEHNR, CDR2 FQNEAQ, per germline (reference sequence). CDR3 nucleotides: TGTGCCAGCAATCCTTCGGGGGTAAGGACTGAAGCTTTCTTT. Its protein product is CASNPSGVRTEAFF.

V and J are TRBV5-1 and TRBJ1-2; unclear D gene. This CDR3 contains 15 residues. Trimming took off 7 bases at V and 4 bases at J, with 20 bases between the two ends. The germline gives CDR1 SGHRS, CDR2 YFSETQ. CDR3 sequence reads: CASGRGTDALYGYTF. The CDR3, as DNA: TGCGCCAGCGGCCGCGGCACCGACGCTCTCTATGGCTACACCTTC.

This rearrangement joins TRBV6-5 to TRBJ1-1; 9 nucleotides line up with TRBD1. CDR1 and CDR2 from the germline V gene are MNHEY and SVGAGI. V lost 6 bases to trimming and J lost 4 bases; unmatched junction nucleotides: 6. The CDR3 has 14 amino acids. CDR3 DNA sequence: TGTGCCAGCAGCTTACAGGGGGCGACCACTGAAGCTTTCTTT. It yields the protein CASSLQGATTEAFF.

The genes are TRBV27 and TRBJ2-5, with a tentative D call TRBD2 (5 bases). The CDR3 consists of 15 residues. The germline V and J ends were trimmed by 2 bases and 2 bases, with 12 bases remaining between them. The germline CDR1 and CDR2 sequences are MNHEY and SMNVEV (reference sequence). DNA of the CDR3: TGTGCCAGCAGTTTAGTTTTTAGCGTTCAAGAGACCCAGTACTTC. Its protein is CASSLVFSVQETQYF.

About this clone: Different DNA sequences within this sample yield the same CDR3. This chain uses TRBV29-1 with TRBJ2-7, with 9 bases aligning to TRBD2. The CDR3 runs 13 residues. The ends lost 4 bases at V and 2 bases at J; junction bases unmatched: 3. Germline CDR1 is SQVTM and CDR2 is ANQGSEA. The CDR3 sequence: CSVVGGRAYEQYF. CDR3 DNA sequence: TGCAGCGTTGTTGGCGGGAGGGCCTACGAGCAGTACTTC.

This chain connects TRBV5-4 to TRBJ1-1; 7 bases align to TRBD1. The CDR3 has 16 residues. The germline gives CDR1 SGHNT, CDR2 YYREEE (reference sequence). The junction had 10 bases not matched to a gene; V was cut back by 5 bases and J by 0 bases. This CDR3 reads CASSQGGLFLNTEAFF. DNA of the CDR3: TGTGCCAGCAGTCAAGGGGGCCTTTTCCTGAACACTGAAGCTTTCTTT.

This clone came up a few times. This rearrangement joins TRBV19 to TRBJ1-5; D gene uncertain. Germline CDR1 and CDR2: LNHDA and SQIVND (reference sequence). V was clipped by 5 bases and J by 7 bases, with 12 bases between them. The CDR3 is 13 amino acids. The CDR3 region has the DNA TGTGCCAGTAGTCTCCCGGGAGGGCAGCCCCAGCATTTT. Encoded protein: CASSLPGGQPQHF.

Only a few counts were recorded for this clone. The rearrangement uses TRBV30 and TRBJ2-1, with 11 bases aligning to TRBD2. J gave up 7 bases and V 0 bases, and 5 bases lay outside the gene matches. Germline assignment: CDR1 GTSNPN and CDR2 SVGIG (reference sequence). There are 15 residues in the CDR3. CDR3 protein: CAWSVLAGVMNEQFF. The DNA for the CDR3 is TGTGCCTGGAGTGTACTAGCGGGAGTTATGAATGAGCAGTTCTTC.

This chain uses TRBV28 with TRBJ2-3; 7 bases are shared with TRBD1. V shed 2 bases and J 3 bases; nucleotides not matched to a gene: 5. The CDR3 is 15 residues long. Germline CDR1 is MDHEN and CDR2 is SYDVKM. The CDR3 loop is CASSLRGRRTDTQYF. CDR3 sequence (DNA): TGTGCCAGCAGTTTAAGGGGGCGCCGGACAGATACGCAGTATTTT.

The chain is built from TRBV7-2 and TRBJ2-2, with D perhaps TRBD2 (6 bases). V was trimmed by 5 bases and J by 2 bases, leaving 9 bases between them. This CDR3 is built from 14 residues. In germline, CDR1 is SGHTA, CDR2 FQGNSA. CDR3: CASSHGTNTGELFF. The CDR3 nucleotides are TGTGCCAGCAGCCACGGGACTAACACCGGGGAGCTGTTTTTT.

The V and J genes are TRBV19 and TRBJ2-4, with TRBD1 identical over 7 bases. The CDR3 runs 16 residues. The germline CDR1 and CDR2 sequences are LNHDA and SQIVND (reference sequence). V shed 5 bases, J shed 0 bases, and the junction held 7 bases outside the gene matches. The CDR3 loop reads CASSVGQELAKNIQYF. The CDR3 nucleotides read TGTGCCAGTAGTGTCGGACAGGAGCTAGCCAAAAACATTCAGTACTTC.

This sequence joins TRBV15 and TRBJ2-1; 8 nucleotides align to TRBD1. J lost 9 bases, V lost 5 bases, and 9 bases had no gene match. Germline V gives CDR1 LNHNV, CDR2 YYDKDF (reference sequence). The CDR3 is made up of 14 amino acids. As DNA, the CDR3 is TGTGCCACCAGCGGCGACAGGGGAGTAGGTGAGCAGTTCTTC. This encodes CATSGDRGVGEQFF.

The chain is built from TRBV6-5 and TRBJ2-3; no clear D gene. CDR3 length: 14 residues. The germline CDR1 and CDR2 sequences are MNHEY and SVGAGI. Trimming removed 7 bases from V and 2 bases from J, with 13 bases in between. CDR3 coding DNA: TGTGCCAGCACCGATCGGGTCTACACAGATACGCAGTATTTT. Translated: CASTDRVYTDTQYF.

This clone has more than one count but fewer than ten. The J gene is TRBJ1-2, the V gene TRBV19, with 12 bases that match TRBD1. Per the germline V gene, CDR1 is LNHDA and CDR2 is SQIVND (reference sequence). This CDR3 has 16 residues. After removal of 9 bases from V and 9 bases from J, the junction contained 17 bases not matched to a gene. The CDR3 region is CASDRGQGAASRSYTF. CDR3 coding DNA: TGTGCCAGCGACCGGGGACAGGGGGCGGCCTCTAGGAGCTACACCTTC.

The CDR3 spells CASSQTSGLSYNEQFF. CDR3 sequence (DNA): TGTGCCAGCAGCCAGACTAGCGGGCTTTCCTACAATGAGCAGTTCTTC. The V call is TRBV7-9, the J call TRBJ2-1; TRBD2 matches 10 bases. Trimming at V came to 5 bases and at J to 1 base, leaving 5 bases not matched to a gene. CDR3 length: 16 residues. CDR1 and CDR2 (germline): SEHNR, FQNEAQ (reference sequence).

The J gene is TRBJ2-1, the V gene TRBV5-1, with D perhaps TRBD2 (7 bases). V shed 3 bases and J shed 14 bases, with 15 bases lying between them. The CDR3 is made up of 12 amino acids. Germline CDR1 and CDR2: SGHRS and YFSETQ. The CDR3 loop reads CASSWGASGEFF. Written as DNA, the CDR3 is TGCGCCAGCAGCTGGGGGGCTAGCGGTGAGTTCTTC.

The DNA for the CDR3 is TGCGCCAGCAGCCAGGAGACAGGGGGCGGTGGCTACACCTTC. This sequence encodes CASSQETGGGGYTF. The chain carries TRBV4-1 and TRBJ1-2; 10 bases map to TRBD1. This CDR3 spans 14 amino acids. The germline CDR1 and CDR2 sequences are MGHRA and YSYEKL. V gave up 3 bases and J gave up 7 bases; unmatched junction bases: 5.

The sample holds a few counts of this clone. V gene TRBV27 combines with J gene TRBJ1-2, with 8 bases matching TRBD1. The CDR3 is 14 residues long. The V gene's germline CDR1 is MNHEY and CDR2 SMNVEV (reference sequence). J was trimmed by 6 bases and V by 2 bases; bases with no gene match: 5. This CDR3 is CASSLRTGKDGYTF. CDR3 nucleotide sequence: TGTGCCAGCAGTTTACGGACAGGGAAGGATGGCTACACCTTC.

The genes are TRBV6-1 and TRBJ2-1, with 8 bases identical to TRBD2. Unmatched junction bases numbered 7, after V lost 5 bases and J lost 7 bases. The CDR3 is 14 amino acids. Per the germline V gene, CDR1 is MNHNS and CDR2 is SASEGT. Here the CDR3 reads CASSTQRERNEQFF. DNA of the CDR3: TGTGCCAGCAGTACCCAGCGGGAGAGGAATGAGCAGTTCTTC.

This clone has a handful of counts. The genes are TRBV4-2 and TRBJ1-4, with 9 nucleotides matching TRBD1. Germline trimming cut 4 bases from V and 5 bases from J; bases unmatched to any gene: 11. Germline CDR1 is LGHNA and CDR2 is YNFKEQ. This CDR3 spans 17 amino acids. CDR3 nucleotide sequence: TGTGCCAGCAGCCGACAAACCCAGGGACAGGGCAATGAAAAACTGTTTTTT. Translation: CASSRQTQGQGNEKLFF.

J is TRBJ2-3 and V is TRBV4-1; D is unclear. CDR3 size: 17 residues. Trimming took off 0 bases at V and 5 bases at J, with 18 bases between the two ends. Germline V gene lookup returns CDR1 MGHRA and CDR2 YSYEKL. The CDR3 sequence is CASSQDTAERNGDTQYF. The CDR3 DNA reads as TGCGCCAGCAGCCAAGATACGGCAGAGCGTAATGGAGATACGCAGTATTTT.

The chain employs TRBV29-1 and TRBJ1-1; TRBD1 might be the D (5 bases). There are 14 residues in the CDR3. The germline V gene encodes CDR1 SQVTM and CDR2 ANQGSEA. The V and J ends lost 7 bases and 1 base respectively, with 16 bases between them. CDR3: CSGSLGLSNTEAFF. In DNA, the CDR3 is TGCAGCGGATCACTGGGGCTTTCGAACACTGAAGCTTTCTTT.

This chain links TRBV5-6 with TRBJ2-3, with 9 bases that match TRBD2. CDR1 SGHDT and CDR2 YYEEEE come from the germline V gene. CDR3 length equals 17 residues. J was trimmed by 2 bases and V by 0 bases; bases with no gene match: 7. In DNA, the CDR3 is TGTGCCAGCAGCTTGGAGGCTAGCGGGATTCTCACAGATACGCAGTATTTT. Encoded protein: CASSLEASGILTDTQYF.

The chain carries TRBV5-1 and TRBJ2-1; a weak D match, TRBD1 (5 bases). The V end lost 2 bases, the J end lost 8 bases, and 8 bases lay between the germline ends. From germline, CDR1 is SGHRS and CDR2 YFSETQ. The CDR3 covers 12 residues. CDR3 bases: TGCGCCAGCAGCTTCAGGGTCGATGAGCAGTTCTTC. This translates into CASSFRVDEQFF.

The chain recombines TRBV5-8 with TRBJ1-2; a weak D match, TRBD1 (5 bases). The V end was cut by 2 bases, the J end by 7 bases, with 15 bases between. The CDR3 sequence is 14 residues long. CDR1 and CDR2 (germline): SGHTS, YDEGEE. The CDR3 DNA follows: TGTGCCAGCAGCTTTCGAAGGGGCTTCGGTGGCTACACCTTC. This gives the protein CASSFRRGFGGYTF.